This T cell receptor (beta chain) was sequenced during a study of CD8 T cells in Susac syndrome (dated by TCRdb to about 2019). As for the study more broadly: Among the Susac syndrome patients who were sequenced, clinically active disease was present in about 6 and clinical remission was observed in fewer than 10. At blood withdrawal, Susac syndrome patients were either therapy-naive, taking corticosteroids (in some cases with IVIg as well), or taking IVIg alone. The study compared CD8+ T cell repertoire clonality among about a dozen healthy donors, roughly 14 Susac syndrome patients and some 16 multiple sclerosis patients. Whether CD8+ T cell activation and differentiation in Susac syndrome was antigen driven was tested using repertoire sequencing. Results and caveats for the whole study, not just this receptor: The TCR sequencing and HLA analysis was acknowledged to have included a relatively small number of individuals. In the total CD8+ and CD8+ TEMRA repertoires, 15 to 20 and five Susac-specific public clones, respectively, were identified. Susac syndrome CD8+ repertoires showed clonal expansion, highest in CD8+ TEMRA cells and greater in clinically active than remitting patients.

Peripheral blood CD8+ and CD4+ T cells from healthy donors, Susac syndrome patients and multiple sclerosis patients were profiled by high-throughput TCR beta sequencing. Recently defined diagnostic criteria for definite or probable disease were met by the Susac syndrome patients. Bulk CD8+ and CD4+ T cells were purified by magnetic negative isolation, while CD8+ TEMRA cells were enriched using FACS. Blood was collected in EDTA tubes and processed within 24 hours, with PBMCs isolated through density gradient centrifugation. PBMCs intended for TCR sequencing were cryopreserved in liquid nitrogen and were subsequently thawed in a 37 degrees C water bath. The sorted or isolated CD4+, CD8+ and CD8+ TEMRA cells had a purity of 90% or higher. To note about this clonotype: Which antigen it targets is not known. No quality values exist for individual bases; no much larger clone is one base distant.

RNA was extracted using the RNeasy kit, and about 0.5 to 1 microgram was reverse transcribed with random hexamers. TCR beta CDR3 regions were amplified with the immunoSEQ multiplex PCR assay covering 54 Vbeta and 13 Jbeta segments. To correct PCR amplification bias, a synthetic template baseline was used for both primer optimization and computational correction. The paper's processing steps were these. Reads were annotated to V, D and J genes per IMGT and analyzed with immunoSEQ Analyzer, keeping only productive sequences. Clonality was calculated as one minus the Shannon entropy normalized by log2 of the number of productive unique sequences. For each patient and control, public and private clones were evaluated within the 100 most prevalent clones. Clones were defined as Susac-specific if absent from the healthy and MS cohorts, from around 1,000 published viral clones and from other ImmuneACCESS disease sequences. In-frame beta chains were kept once TCRdb had trimmed the public reads at Q25 with fastp and called clones with MiXCR. One record per CDR3 amino acid sequence lists the most common genes and DNA. The V and J calls shown here were made by TCRdb, not taken from the authors' results. In this sample the table shows tens of thousands of distinct CDR3 sequences, 94% of which occur a single time. Together, the top ten hold 0.85% to 1% of the sample.

As encoded in the germline V gene, CDR1 is ENHRY while CDR2 is SYGVKD. V is reduced by 2 bases and J by 7 bases, leaving a spacing of 15 bases between them. The CDR3 starts with the cysteine, ends with the phenylalanine, and has 15 residues. Of all the DNA, just the CDR3 is kept, 45 bases in frame from base 1. The rearranged segments are TRBV10-3 and TRBJ1-5; matching of 6 bases hints at TRBD1 as the D gene. The receptor was derived from a human donor with Susac syndrome. Sequencing used CD8+ T cells from PBMCs. The DNA reads as follows: TGTGCCATCAGTGAGCCGGGGGGGCTCGGGCAGCCCCAGCATTTT. It encodes CAISEPGGLGQPQHF.